This TCR beta chain stems from a study of regulatory T cells in long-lasting Graves disease. The CDR3 runs 14 residues. V was shortened by 5 bases and J by 5 bases, with 15 bases between the two germline ends. Germline assignment: CDR1 MNHEY and CDR2 SVGEGT. This clonotype was found many times. The sample's time point: newly diagnosed GD, antithyroid drugs for less than 3 months. The authors made the TCR library using RNA they extracted from PBMCs. Building the TCR beta libraries relied on iRepertoire HTBI primers, and CDR3 regions underwent Arm-PCR. TCRdb called the multiplex PCR reads again in MiXCR, with one record for every CDR3 protein. The table has 200,000 to 300,000 distinct CDR3 sequences, 20% to 25% seen once.

The receptor was derived from a female donor with Graves disease. The sample consisted of peripheral blood mononuclear cells (PBMCs), taken at new diagnosis, from a patient treated with antithyroid drugs. The chain combines TRBV6-2 or TRBV6-3 with TRBJ2-5; tentative D call: TRBD1 (6 bases). The CDR3 bases are TGTGCCAGCAGTGAAGGCGTGAGGGGGGAGACCCAGTACTTC. This encodes CASSEGVRGETQYF.